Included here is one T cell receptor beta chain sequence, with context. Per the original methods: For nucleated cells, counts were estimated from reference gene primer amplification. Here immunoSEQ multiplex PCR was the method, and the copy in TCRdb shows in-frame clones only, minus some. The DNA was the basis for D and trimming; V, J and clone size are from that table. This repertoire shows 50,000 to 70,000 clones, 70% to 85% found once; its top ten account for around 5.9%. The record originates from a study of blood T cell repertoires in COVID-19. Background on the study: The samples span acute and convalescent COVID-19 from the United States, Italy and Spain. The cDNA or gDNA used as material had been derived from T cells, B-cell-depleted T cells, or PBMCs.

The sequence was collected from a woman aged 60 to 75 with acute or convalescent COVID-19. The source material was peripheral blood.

The chain's CDR3 is CASSPTGDYGYTF. CDR3 in DNA: TGTGCCAGCAGTCCGACAGGGGACTATGGCTACACCTTC. The rearrangement uses TRBV6-5 and TRBJ1-2; TRBD1 matches 8 bases. The V gene end was trimmed by 5 bases and the J gene end by 3 bases; junction bases not matched to a gene: 2. This CDR3 is built from 13 residues. Germline assignment: CDR1 MNHEY and CDR2 SVGAGI.